The 12 T cell receptor beta chains given below trace back to one sample, sequenced in a study of molecular identifiers for immune sequencing clone quantification. TCRdb re-derived calls from the PCR reads in MiXCR, one entry per CDR3 protein. The sample lists 460,000 or so distinct CDR3 sequences, around 23% occurring once. The specimen sequenced was naive CD8+ T cells from blood, with Jurkat cell RNA spiked in. Regarding subset: FACS-sorted CD8+CD4-CCR7+CD45RA+ naive T cells. The origin of the receptors is a human donor in good health. Some libraries in this study had Jurkat cell RNA spiked in.

Points on this clonotype: A far larger clone is a single base away, which makes a read error likely. J is TRBJ2-7 and V is TRBV7-2; possibly TRBD1 for D (6 bases). The CDR3 runs to 13 residues. The germline gives CDR1 SGHTA, CDR2 FQGNSA. The chain's CDR3 is CSSSPGTNYEQYF. In DNA, the CDR3 is TGTTCCAGCAGCCCCGGGACAAATTACGAGCAGTACTTC. Looking up the rest from reference TRBV7-2 and TRBJ2-7 gives the full variable domain: GAGVSQSPSNKVTEKGKDVELRCDPISGHTALYWYRQSLGQGLEFLIYFQGNSAPDKSGLPSDRFSAERTGGSVSTLTIQRTQQEDSAVYLCSSSPGTNYEQYFGPGTRLTVT.

There are a few counts of this clonotype. One end of the junction is discordant with germline, which a read error may explain. This chain uses TRBV6-2 or TRBV6-3 with TRBJ2-4; TRBD1 might be the D (6 bases). Per the germline V gene, CDR1 is MNHEY and CDR2 is SVGEGT. The CDR3 is 11 residues long. CDR3 region: CASSYGGQSSF. CDR3 in DNA: TGTGCCAGCAGTTACGGTGGACAGTCTTCTTTC.

This clonotype occurred many times. The chain links TRBV12-3 or TRBV12-4 to TRBJ2-3; 8 bases are a match to TRBD1. The length of the CDR3 is 14 residues. Trimming removed 5 bases from V and 5 bases from J; junction bases left unmatched: 6. Here the CDR3 reads CASSLRQGLDTQYF. The CDR3 bases are TGTGCCAGCAGTCTTCGACAGGGGTTAGATACGCAGTATTTT.

This clonotype was seen more than once but under ten times. V and J are TRBV29-1 and TRBJ2-2; the match to TRBD2 covers 15 bases. Losses at the gene ends were 7 bases for V and 13 bases for J; bases not matched to a gene: 4. The germline V gene encodes CDR1 SQVTM and CDR2 ANQGSEA. This CDR3 has 12 amino acids. For the CDR3, the DNA is TGCAGCGCAGGGACTAGCGGGGGGTGGCTGTTTTTT. It translates to CSAGTSGGWLFF.

This clonotype was picked up a small number of times. The J gene is TRBJ2-5, the V gene TRBV9; D remains ambiguous. CDR3 size: 15 residues. With 3 bases removed from V and 0 bases from J, the gap between germline ends came to 12 bases. Per germline, CDR1 SGDLS and CDR2 YYNGEE. In DNA, the CDR3 is TGTGCCAGCAGCGAATACGGACGGAACCAAGAGACCCAGTACTTC. It yields the protein CASSEYGRNQETQYF. Together with reference TRBV9 and TRBJ2-5, the CDR3 gives the full variable domain: DSGVTQTPKHLITATGQRVTLRCSPRSGDLSVYWYQQSLDQGLQFLIQYYNGEERAKGNILERFSAQQFPDLHSELNLSSLELGDSALYFCASSEYGRNQETQYFGPGTRLLVL.

V gene TRBV19 combines with J gene TRBJ1-2; the D gene is possibly TRBD1 (5 bases). The V and J ends lost 6 bases and 1 base respectively, with 12 bases between them. Germline V gene lookup returns CDR1 LNHDA and CDR2 SQIVND (reference sequence). The CDR3 has 14 amino acids. CDR3 DNA: TGTGCCAGTAGCCTCCAGGGCGGTAACTATGGCTACACCTTC. Translated, it gives CASSLQGGNYGYTF.

This clonotype has a handful of counts. One end of the junction fails to match germline, which may point to a read error. J is TRBJ2-7 and V is TRBV6-1; D gene unclear. This CDR3 is 13 amino acids long. The V gene's germline CDR1 is MNHNS and CDR2 SASEGT. The CDR3 sequence is CASSVSAIYEQCF. Here the CDR3 DNA reads TGTGCCAGCAGTGTTTCGGCTATTTACGAGCAGTGCTTC.

The chain combines TRBV2 with TRBJ2-5; TRBD2 agrees at 13 bases. CDR3 size: 17 residues. Germline V gene sequence: CDR1 SNHLY, CDR2 FYNNEI. The V and J ends lost 0 bases and 5 bases, in that order; junction bases with no gene match: 6. CDR3 DNA sequence: TGTGCCAGCAGTGAAGCCGGACTAGCGGGGGTCCGCGAGACCCAGTACTTC. This translates into CASSEAGLAGVRETQYF.

This clonotype was seen more than once but under ten times. One junction end does not reproduce the germline sequence, and a read error may be involved. The J gene is TRBJ1-4, the V gene TRBV7-9; D call uncertain. CDR3 length equals 15 residues. Germline CDR1 reads SEHNR; CDR2 reads FQNEAQ (reference sequence). In DNA, the CDR3 is TGTGCCAGCAGCTTGGTCGGAGATGGGAATGGAAAACTGTTTTTT. Its protein is CASSLVGDGNGKLFF.

This clonotype was detected a few times. V usage is TRBV28 and J usage is TRBJ2-7, with 15 bases identical to TRBD2. Per the germline V gene, CDR1 is MDHEN and CDR2 is SYDVKM. CDR3 length: 15 residues. V lost 4 bases and J lost 6; bases outside the gene matches: 4. CDR3 DNA: TGTGCCAGCAGTTCTGGACTAGCGGGAGGGCGCGAGCAGTACTTC. Protein: CASSSGLAGGREQYF.

This clonotype was seen a few times. The V gene is TRBV7-3, the J gene TRBJ1-1; no clear D gene. Trimming cost V 4 bases and J 1 base, with 10 bases left between them. Per the germline V gene, CDR1 is SGHTA and CDR2 is FQGTGA. CDR3 length: 14 amino acids. This CDR3 reads CASSSVDQNTEAFF. CDR3 DNA: TGTGCCAGCAGCTCCGTCGATCAGAACACTGAAGCTTTCTTT. Looking up the rest from reference TRBV7-3 and TRBJ1-1 gives the full variable domain: GAGVSQTPSNKVTEKGKYVELRCDPISGHTALYWYRQSLGQGPEFLIYFQGTGAADDSGLPNDRFFAVRPEGSVSTLKIQRTERGDSAVYLCASSSVDQNTEAFFGQGTRLTVV.

The chain is built from TRBV4-3 and TRBJ2-7, with D perhaps matching TRBD2 (6 bases). The V end lost 1 base, the J end lost 3 bases, and 10 bases lay between the germline ends. This CDR3 spans 14 amino acids. Germline V lookup: CDR1 LGHNA, CDR2 YSLEER. CDR3 bases: TGCGCCAGCAGCCAAGGGCACGGGGGCTACGAGCAGTACTTC. Its protein product is CASSQGHGGYEQYF.